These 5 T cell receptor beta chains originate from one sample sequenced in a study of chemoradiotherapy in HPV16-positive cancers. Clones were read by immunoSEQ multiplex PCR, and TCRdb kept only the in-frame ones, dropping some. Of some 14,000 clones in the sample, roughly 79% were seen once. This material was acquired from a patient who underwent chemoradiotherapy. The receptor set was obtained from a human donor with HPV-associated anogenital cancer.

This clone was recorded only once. The CDR3 DNA follows: TGTGCCACCAGCAGAGGGGGGGGAGTCTACGAGCAGTACTTC. Translating gives CATSRGGGVYEQYF. V usage is TRBV15 and J usage is TRBJ2-7; 7 bases map to TRBD2. The CDR3 has 14 residues. Trimming cost V 1 base and J 3 bases; bases outside gene matches: 3. The V gene's germline CDR1 is LNHNV and CDR2 YYDKDF (reference sequence).

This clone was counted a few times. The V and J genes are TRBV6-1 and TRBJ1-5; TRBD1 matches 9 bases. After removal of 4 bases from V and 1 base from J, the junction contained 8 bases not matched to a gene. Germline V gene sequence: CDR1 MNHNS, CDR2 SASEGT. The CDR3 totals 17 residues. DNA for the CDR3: TGTGCCAGCAGTGCCGGACAGGGGAGGGGGAGCAATCAGCCCCAGCATTTT. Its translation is CASSAGQGRGSNQPQHF.

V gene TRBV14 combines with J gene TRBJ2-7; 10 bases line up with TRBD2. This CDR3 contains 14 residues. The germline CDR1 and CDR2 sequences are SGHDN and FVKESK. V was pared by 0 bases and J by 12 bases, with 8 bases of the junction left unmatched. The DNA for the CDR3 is TGTGCCAGCAGCCAAGATAGGGCTAGCGGGAGACGGTACTTC. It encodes CASSQDRASGRRYF.

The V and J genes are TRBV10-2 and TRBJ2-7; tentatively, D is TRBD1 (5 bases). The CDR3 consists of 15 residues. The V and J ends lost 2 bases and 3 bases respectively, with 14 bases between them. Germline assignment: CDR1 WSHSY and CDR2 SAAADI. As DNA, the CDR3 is TGCGCCAGCAGTGAGGGGTTGGGCAGGGACTACGAGCAGTACTTC. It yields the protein CASSEGLGRDYEQYF.

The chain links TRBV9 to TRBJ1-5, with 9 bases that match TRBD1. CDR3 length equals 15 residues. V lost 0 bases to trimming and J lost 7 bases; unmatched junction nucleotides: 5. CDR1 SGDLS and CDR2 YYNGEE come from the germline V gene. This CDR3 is CASSVGGTGTQPQHF. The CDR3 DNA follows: TGTGCCAGCAGCGTAGGAGGGACAGGGACGCAGCCCCAGCATTTT.